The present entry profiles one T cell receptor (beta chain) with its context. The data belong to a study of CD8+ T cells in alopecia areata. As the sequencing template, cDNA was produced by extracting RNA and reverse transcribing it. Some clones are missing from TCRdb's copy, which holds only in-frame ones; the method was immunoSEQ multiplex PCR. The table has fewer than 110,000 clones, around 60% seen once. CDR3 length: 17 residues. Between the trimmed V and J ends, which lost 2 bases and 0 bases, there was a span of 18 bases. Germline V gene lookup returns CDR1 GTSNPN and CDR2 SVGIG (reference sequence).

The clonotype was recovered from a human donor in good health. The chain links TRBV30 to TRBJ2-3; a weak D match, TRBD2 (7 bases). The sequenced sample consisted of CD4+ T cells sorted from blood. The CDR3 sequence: CAWSRGSGGPSTDTQYF. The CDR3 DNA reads TGTGCCTGGAGTAGAGGATCGGGGGGCCCTAGCACAGATACGCAGTATTTT.